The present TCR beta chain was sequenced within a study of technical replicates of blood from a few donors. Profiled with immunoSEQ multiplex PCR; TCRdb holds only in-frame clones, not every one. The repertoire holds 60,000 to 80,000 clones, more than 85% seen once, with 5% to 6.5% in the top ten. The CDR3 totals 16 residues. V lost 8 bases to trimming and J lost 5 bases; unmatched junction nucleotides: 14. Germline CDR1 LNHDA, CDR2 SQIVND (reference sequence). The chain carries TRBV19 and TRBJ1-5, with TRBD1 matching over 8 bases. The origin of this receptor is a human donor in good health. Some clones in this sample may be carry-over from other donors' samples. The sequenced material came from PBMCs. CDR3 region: CASSRGPTGVDQPQHF. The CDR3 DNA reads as TGTGCCAGTTCGAGGGGGCCGACAGGGGTGGATCAGCCCCAGCATTTT.